This T cell receptor beta chain was identified during a study of T cell clonality in common variable immunodeficiency. Study-wide results and limits: Repertoire-complication correlations in CVID were limited by patient heterogeneity. In common variable immunodeficiency, TCR beta chains reportedly carried fewer deletions and N-nucleotide insertions.

CVID subjects were around 16 female and 29 male, aged roughly 8 to 65. No CVID subject was ill or on immunomodulatory drugs when sampled. Note on this clone: Antigen specificity is unknown. From the germline J gene comes the end of the CDR3, since the read stops 3 residues before it.

V dropped 1 base and J dropped 2 bases, with 12 bases sitting between them. Germline V gene sequence: CDR1 SGHTA, CDR2 FQGNSA. The CDR3 runs 15 residues. Generated by immunoSEQ multiplex PCR, the TCRdb table keeps only in-frame clones and is missing some. Found here are 25,000 to 30,000 clones, no singletons; the ten largest cover 3.1%. The specimen was peripheral blood mononuclear cells. This chain connects TRBV7-2 to TRBJ2-7; D is possibly TRBD1 (5 bases). The sequence derives from a human donor with common variable immunodeficiency. CDR3 sequence reads: CASSLVWQGAYEQYF. The part of the CDR3 DNA that was read is TGTGCCAGCAGCTTAGTCTGGCAGGGCGCCTACGAG.